The clone carrying this TCR beta chain was seen a few times. As yet, its antigen is unknown. The source of the sample is a study of CD8 T cells in ankylosing spondylitis. For TCR beta, libraries came from quantitative 5'-RACE with molecular barcodes. Via MiXCR, TCRdb re-called the 5' RACE reads, giving one row per CDR3 protein. The sample lists roughly 400,000 distinct CDR3 sequences; under 25% were seen once. CDR3 length: 16 residues. Germline CDR1 MNHNS, CDR2 SASEGT. V dropped 6 bases and J dropped 6; count of bases not matched to a gene: 11. General study points: Peripheral blood held disease-linked clones only at relatively low frequency, and these were CD8+. Reported data indicate significant enrichment of disease-linked clones within matched ankylosing spondylitis synovial fluid. Among TCR beta sequences, a motif of eight highly homologous variants appeared characteristic of ankylosing spondylitis blood.

Specimen: blood, either unsorted or a sorted T cell fraction (not recorded which). This sequence joins TRBV6-1 and TRBJ1-2, with 12 positions matching TRBD1. The clonotype comes from a male donor with ankylosing spondylitis. The CDR3 here is CASRTPRDRGPDGYTF. The CDR3, as DNA: TGTGCCAGCAGGACCCCCCGGGACAGGGGGCCGGATGGCTACACCTTC.